The 2 T cell receptor beta chains below were found in one sample sequenced in a study of T cells in Graves' hyperthyroidism and ophthalmopathy (dated by TCRdb to between 2018 and 2021). Libraries were made using multiplex PCR. For sequencing, an Illumina HiSeq 2000 was employed. The TCR beta CDR3 regions were amplified from RNA transcripts. The first round of RT-PCR for the TCR CDR3 was performed with the HTBI primer set and the Qiagen OneStep RT-PCR kit. Through fastp at Q25 and MiXCR, TCRdb rebuilt clones from the public reads, retaining in-frame beta chains. Each record represents a unique CDR3 protein, reported with the most common genes and DNA among its rows. The sample contains 94,000 or so distinct CDR3 sequences, over 50% of them found a single time. The ten largest clonotypes hold around 30% of the sample. The specimen sequenced was blood. These receptors all stem from a woman between 35 and 50 years old with Graves' hyperthyroidism.

The V and J genes are TRBV10-2 and TRBJ2-7, with TRBD2 identical over 9 bases. Looked up from germline, CDR1 is WSHSY and CDR2 is SAAADI. This CDR3 region has 14 residues. The trim removed 8 bases at V and 6 bases at J, leaving 11 bases unmatched. CDR3 nucleotide sequence: TGCGCCAGCCAGCCCCTAGCGGGACTTGTCGAGCAGTACTTC. This encodes CASQPLAGLVEQYF.

The table lists this clonotype with many counts. It is likely a read error, because the conserved phenylalanine at the end of the CDR3 is missing. The DNA is left out, because the CDR3 cannot be placed on it with certainty; the CDR3 is given as TCRdb lists it. J is TRBJ2-5 and V is TRBV20-1; the table's D call TRBD1 went unverified against the DNA. The CDR3 has 9 residues if both end residues are counted. Germline CDR1 reads DFQATT; CDR2 reads SNEGSKA (reference sequence). CDR3 residues: CSARGQLNT.